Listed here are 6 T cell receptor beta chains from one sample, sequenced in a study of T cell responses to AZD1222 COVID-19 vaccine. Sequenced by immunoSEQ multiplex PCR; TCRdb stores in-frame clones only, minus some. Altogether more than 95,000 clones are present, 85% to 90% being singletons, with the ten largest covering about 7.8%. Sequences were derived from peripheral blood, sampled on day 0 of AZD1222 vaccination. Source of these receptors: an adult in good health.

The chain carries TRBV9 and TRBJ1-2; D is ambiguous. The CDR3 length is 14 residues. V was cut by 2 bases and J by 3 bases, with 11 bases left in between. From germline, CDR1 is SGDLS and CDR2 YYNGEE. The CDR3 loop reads CASSVQEWDYGYTF. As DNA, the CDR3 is TGTGCCAGCAGCGTTCAGGAATGGGACTATGGCTACACCTTC.

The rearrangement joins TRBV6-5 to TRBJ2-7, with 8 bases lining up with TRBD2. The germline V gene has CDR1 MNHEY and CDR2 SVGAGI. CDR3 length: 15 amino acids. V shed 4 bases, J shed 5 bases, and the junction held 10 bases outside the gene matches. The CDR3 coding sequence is TGTGCCAGCAGTTTCGCGGGGGGCATCGTCAACGAGCAGTACTTC. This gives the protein CASSFAGGIVNEQYF.

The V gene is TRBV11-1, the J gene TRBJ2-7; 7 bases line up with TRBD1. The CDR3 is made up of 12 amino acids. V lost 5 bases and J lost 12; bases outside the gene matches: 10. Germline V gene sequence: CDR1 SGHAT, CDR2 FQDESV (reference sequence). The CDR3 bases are TGTGCCAGCAGCAAAACAGGGGATTCGGGGTACTTC. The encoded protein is CASSKTGDSGYF.

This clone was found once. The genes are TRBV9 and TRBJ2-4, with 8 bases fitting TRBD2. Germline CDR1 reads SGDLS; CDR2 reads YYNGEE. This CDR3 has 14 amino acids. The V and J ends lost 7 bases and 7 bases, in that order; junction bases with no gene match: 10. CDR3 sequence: CASSLGAGDNIQYF. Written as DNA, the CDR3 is TGTGCCAGCTCCCTGGGAGCGGGGGACAACATTCAGTACTTC.

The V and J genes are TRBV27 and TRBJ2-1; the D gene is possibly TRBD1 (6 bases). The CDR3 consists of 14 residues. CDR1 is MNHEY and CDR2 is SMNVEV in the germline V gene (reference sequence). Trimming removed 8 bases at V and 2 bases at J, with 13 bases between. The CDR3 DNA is TGTGCCAGCCAACGGACAGTTACCTACAATGAGCAGTTCTTC. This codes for CASQRTVTYNEQFF.

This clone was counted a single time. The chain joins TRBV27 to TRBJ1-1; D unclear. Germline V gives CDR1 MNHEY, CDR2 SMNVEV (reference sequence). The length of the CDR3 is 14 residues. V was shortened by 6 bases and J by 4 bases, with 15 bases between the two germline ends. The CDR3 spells CASSPGRWATEAFF. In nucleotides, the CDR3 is TGTGCCAGCAGCCCCGGGCGCTGGGCCACTGAAGCTTTCTTT.